This TCR beta chain was sequenced during a study of blood T cell repertoires in COVID-19 (dated by TCRdb to 2018 to 2021). Notes on the research overall: Collaborator samples came from the United States, Italy and Spain and covered acute and convalescent phases of COVID-19. The sample metadata nearly always contained a de-identified subject ID, COVID-19 status, age in years and sex. The material from the prospective study consisted of cDNA or gDNA derived from T cells, B-cell-depleted T cells, or PBMCs. HLA class I and class II types, where available, came from metadata supplied by the sample provider rather than from assay-based typing. The repertoires were released in a freely available public database meant as a resource for research on the immune response to SARS-CoV-2. Samples were obtained from the ongoing ImmuneRACE study (first 160 participants) and from some 1,300 subjects provided by 6 global collaborators. Subjects who had been exposed to COVID-19, were actively infected with it, or had recovered from it provided the deeply sampled blood TCRbeta repertoires that made up the dataset. What the study reported, not specific to this receptor: The quantity of clinical and demographic metadata differed by source and by participant and was supplied without curation.

The immunoSEQ Assay, a bias-controlled multiplex PCR, was used to amplify TCRbeta CDR3 regions from genomic DNA. The study's own analysis went as follows. Nucleated cell counts per sample were estimated from amplification of reference gene primers within the assay. Sequence reads were collapsed and filtered to measure the absolute abundance of every unique TCRbeta CDR3 rearrangement. For each sample, productive Simpson clonality was calculated by taking the square root of Simpson's diversity index across productive rearrangements. TCRdb re-hosts the immuneACCESS table, in-frame sequences only. Its copies lack some clones; in the studies checked, an unresolved V gene accounts for under half of them, and the cause for the rest is not known. That table supplies the V and J calls and clone size; D and trimming were determined from the DNA. The sample records over 120,000 clones, approximately 84% of which are singletons. 3.5% to 4.5% of the sample lies in the top ten.

As regards this clone: Its antigen remains unidentified. No much larger clonotype is one base removed from it; base qualities were not supplied.

The V end loses 4 bases and the J end loses 0 bases, and a stretch of 17 bases separates them. CDR1 and CDR2, per the germline V gene, are SGDLS and YYNGEE. From the cysteine up to the phenylalanine, the CDR3 has a length of 16 residues. Solely the CDR3 DNA is kept, with 48 bases framed from the first base. Whole blood was collected in K2EDTA tubes by collaborating institutions according to the institutions' own protocols. Collaborator samples were shipped for TCRbeta analysis as frozen whole blood, isolated PBMCs, or DNA extracted from either sample type. Sequencing was done on a sample of peripheral blood. The V gene is TRBV9 and the J gene is TRBJ2-7, with TRBD2 perhaps the D gene, on 6 matching bases. This clonotype was sampled from a woman aged 60 to 75 with acute or convalescent COVID-19. The nucleotide sequence is given as TGTGCCAGCAGCCCAAGAGCGGGTGGGAGCTCCTACGAGCAGTACTTC. It is translated as CASSPRAGGSSYEQYF.